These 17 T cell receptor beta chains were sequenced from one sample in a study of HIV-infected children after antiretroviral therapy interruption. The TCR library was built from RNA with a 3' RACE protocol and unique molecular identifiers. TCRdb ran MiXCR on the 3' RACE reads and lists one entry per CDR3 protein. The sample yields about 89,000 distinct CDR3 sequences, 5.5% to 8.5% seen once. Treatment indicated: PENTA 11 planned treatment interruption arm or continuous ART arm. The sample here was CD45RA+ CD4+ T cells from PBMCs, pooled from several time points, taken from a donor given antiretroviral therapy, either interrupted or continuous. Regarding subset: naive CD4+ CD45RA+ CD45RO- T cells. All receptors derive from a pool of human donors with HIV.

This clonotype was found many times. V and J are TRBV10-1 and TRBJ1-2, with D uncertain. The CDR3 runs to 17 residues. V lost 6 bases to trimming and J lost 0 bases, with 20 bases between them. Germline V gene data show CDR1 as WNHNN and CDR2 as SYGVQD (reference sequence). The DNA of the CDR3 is TGCGCCAGCAGACAGACAAAAACCAAAGATCCTAACTATGGCTACACCTTC. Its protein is CASRQTKTKDPNYGYTF.

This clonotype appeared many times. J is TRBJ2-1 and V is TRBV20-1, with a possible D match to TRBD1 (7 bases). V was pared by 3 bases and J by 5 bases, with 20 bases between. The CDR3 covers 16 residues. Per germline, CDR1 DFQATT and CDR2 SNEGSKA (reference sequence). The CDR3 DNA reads TGCAGTGCTAGTCCTGTGTGGACAGGAGGGAACAATGAGCAGTTCTTC. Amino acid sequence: CSASPVWTGGNNEQFF.

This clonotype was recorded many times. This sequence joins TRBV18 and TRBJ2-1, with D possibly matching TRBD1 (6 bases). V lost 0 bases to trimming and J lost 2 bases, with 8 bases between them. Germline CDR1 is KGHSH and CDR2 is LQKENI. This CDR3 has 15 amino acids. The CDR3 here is CASSPPGAAYNEQFF. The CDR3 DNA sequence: TGTGCCAGCTCACCACCGGGGGCGGCCTACAATGAGCAGTTCTTC.

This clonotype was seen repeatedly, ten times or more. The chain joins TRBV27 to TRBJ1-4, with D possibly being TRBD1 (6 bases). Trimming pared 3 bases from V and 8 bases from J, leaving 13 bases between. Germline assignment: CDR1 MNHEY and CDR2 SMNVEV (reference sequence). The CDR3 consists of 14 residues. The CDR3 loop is CASSFGGMGEKLFF. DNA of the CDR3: TGTGCCAGCAGTTTTGGGGGCATGGGGGAAAAACTGTTTTTT.

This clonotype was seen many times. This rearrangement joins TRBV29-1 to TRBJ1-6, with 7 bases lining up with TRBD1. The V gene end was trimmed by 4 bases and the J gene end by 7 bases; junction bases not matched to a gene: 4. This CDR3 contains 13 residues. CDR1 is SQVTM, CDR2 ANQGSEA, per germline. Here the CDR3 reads CSVAGTANSPLHF. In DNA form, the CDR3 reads TGCAGCGTTGCTGGGACAGCAAATTCACCCCTCCACTTT.

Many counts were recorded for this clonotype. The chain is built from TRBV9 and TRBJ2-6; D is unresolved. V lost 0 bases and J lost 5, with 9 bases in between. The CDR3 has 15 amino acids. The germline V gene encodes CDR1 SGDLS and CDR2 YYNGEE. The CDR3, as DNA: TGTGCCAGCAGCGTAGGAGGCATTCGGGCCAACGTCCTGACTTTC. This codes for CASSVGGIRANVLTF. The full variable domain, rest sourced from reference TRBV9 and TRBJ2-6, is DSGVTQTPKHLITATGQRVTLRCSPRSGDLSVYWYQQSLDQGLQFLIQYYNGEERAKGNILERFSAQQFPDLHSELNLSSLELGDSALYFCASSVGGIRANVLTFGAGSRLTVL.

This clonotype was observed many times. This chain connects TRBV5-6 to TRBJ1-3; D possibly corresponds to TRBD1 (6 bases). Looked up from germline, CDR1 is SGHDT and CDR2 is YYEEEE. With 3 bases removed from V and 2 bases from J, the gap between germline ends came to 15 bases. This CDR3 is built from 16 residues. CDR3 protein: CASSSEPAGAGNTIYF. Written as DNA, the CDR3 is TGTGCCAGCAGCTCGGAACCAGCAGGGGCTGGAAACACCATATATTTT.

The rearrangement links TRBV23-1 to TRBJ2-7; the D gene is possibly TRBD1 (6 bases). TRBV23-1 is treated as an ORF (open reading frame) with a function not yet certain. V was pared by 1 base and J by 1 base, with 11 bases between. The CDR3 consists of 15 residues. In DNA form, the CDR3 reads TGCGCCAGCAGTCAATGGGGCAGGGGATCCTACGAGCAGTACTTC. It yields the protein CASSQWGRGSYEQYF.

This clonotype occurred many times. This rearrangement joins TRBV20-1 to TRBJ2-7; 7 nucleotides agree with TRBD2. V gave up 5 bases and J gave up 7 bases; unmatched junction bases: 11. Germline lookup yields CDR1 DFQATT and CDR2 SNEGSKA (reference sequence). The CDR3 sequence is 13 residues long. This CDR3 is CSAYGTNDREQYF. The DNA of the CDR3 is TGCAGTGCTTACGGGACTAACGATCGAGAGCAGTACTTC.

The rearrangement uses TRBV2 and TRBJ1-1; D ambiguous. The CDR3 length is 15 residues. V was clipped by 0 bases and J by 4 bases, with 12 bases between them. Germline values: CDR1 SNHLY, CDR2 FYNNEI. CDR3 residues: CASSEAPGSSTEAFF. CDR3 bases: TGTGCCAGCAGTGAAGCTCCGGGGTCGAGCACTGAAGCTTTCTTT.

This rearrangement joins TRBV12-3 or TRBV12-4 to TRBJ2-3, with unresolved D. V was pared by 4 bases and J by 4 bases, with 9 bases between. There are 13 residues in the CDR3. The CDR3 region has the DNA TGTGCCAGCAGTTCGCCCTCGGCAGATACGCAGTATTTT. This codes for CASSSPSADTQYF.

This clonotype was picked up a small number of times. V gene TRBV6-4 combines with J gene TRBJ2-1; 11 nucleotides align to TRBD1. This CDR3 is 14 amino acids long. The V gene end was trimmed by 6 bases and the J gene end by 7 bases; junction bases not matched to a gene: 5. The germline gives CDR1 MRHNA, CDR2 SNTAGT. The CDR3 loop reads CASRGQGEHNEQFF. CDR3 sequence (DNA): TGTGCCAGCAGGGGACAGGGGGAACATAATGAGCAGTTCTTC.

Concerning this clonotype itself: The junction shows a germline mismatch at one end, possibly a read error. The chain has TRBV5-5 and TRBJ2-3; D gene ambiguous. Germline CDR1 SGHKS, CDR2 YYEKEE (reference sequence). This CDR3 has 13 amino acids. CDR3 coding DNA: TGCGCCAGCAGCTTGGATCTCCCAGATACGCAGTATTTT. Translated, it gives CASSLDLPDTQYF.

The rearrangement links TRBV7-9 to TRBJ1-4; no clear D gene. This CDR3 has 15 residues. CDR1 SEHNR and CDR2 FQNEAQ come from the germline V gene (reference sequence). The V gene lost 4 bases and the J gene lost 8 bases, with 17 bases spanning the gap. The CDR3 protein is CASSSLRGVREKLFF. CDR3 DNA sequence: TGTGCCAGCAGCTCGCTTCGGGGAGTTCGAGAAAAACTGTTTTTT. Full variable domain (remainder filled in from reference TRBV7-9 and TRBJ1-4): DTGVSQNPRHKITKRGQNVTFRCDPISEHNRLYWYRQTLGQGPEFLTYFQNEAQLEKSRLLSDRFSAERPKGSFSTLEIQRTEQGDSAMYLCASSSLRGVREKLFFGSGTQLSVL.

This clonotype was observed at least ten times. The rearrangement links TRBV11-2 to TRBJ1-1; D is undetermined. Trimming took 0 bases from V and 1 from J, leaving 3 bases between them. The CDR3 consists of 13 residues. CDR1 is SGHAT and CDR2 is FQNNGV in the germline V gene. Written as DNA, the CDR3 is TGTGCCAGCAGCTTAGAAGGGAACACTGAAGCTTTCTTT. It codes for CASSLEGNTEAFF.

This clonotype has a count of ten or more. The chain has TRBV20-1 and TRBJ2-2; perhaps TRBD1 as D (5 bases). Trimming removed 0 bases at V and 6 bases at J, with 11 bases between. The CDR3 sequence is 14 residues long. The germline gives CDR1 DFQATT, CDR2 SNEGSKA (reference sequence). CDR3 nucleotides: TGCAGTGCTAGAGATCATAAGGGGCCCGGGGAGCTGTTTTTT. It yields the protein CSARDHKGPGELFF.

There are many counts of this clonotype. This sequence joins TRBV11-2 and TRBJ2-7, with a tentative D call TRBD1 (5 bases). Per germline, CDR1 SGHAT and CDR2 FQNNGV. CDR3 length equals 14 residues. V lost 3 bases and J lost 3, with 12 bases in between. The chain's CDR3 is CASSLTVPLYEQYF. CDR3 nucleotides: TGTGCCAGCAGCTTGACAGTCCCCCTCTACGAGCAGTACTTC.